The 11 T cell receptor beta chains reported below all come from one sample, sequenced in a study of CD8 T cells in ankylosing spondylitis. A single record per CDR3 protein comes from TCRdb applying MiXCR to the 5' RACE reads. The sample shows 250,000 or so distinct CDR3 sequences, over 15% of them seen only once. Sequencing was performed on blood, either unsorted or a sorted T cell fraction (not recorded which). These receptor sequences come from a male donor with ankylosing spondylitis or in good health (not recorded which).

The chain couples TRBV23-1 to TRBJ1-5; 12 positions match TRBD1. TRBV23-1 qualifies as an ORF whose function is uncertain. Trimming at V came to 7 bases and at J to 4 bases, leaving 11 bases not matched to a gene. There are 17 residues in the CDR3. The CDR3 reads CASTTGTGGLGNQPQHF. The DNA for the CDR3 is TGCGCCAGCACGACCGGGACAGGGGGCTTAGGGAATCAGCCCCAGCATTTT.

This clonotype was detected ten times or more. V is TRBV5-1 and J is TRBJ1-2, with 8 positions matching TRBD1. Germline loops: CDR1 SGHRS, CDR2 YFSETQ. Trimming cost V 4 bases and J 4 bases; bases outside gene matches: 6. The CDR3 totals 14 residues. Written as DNA, the CDR3 is TGCGCCAGCAGCGAAGACAGGGGTCCCTATGGCTACACCTTC. This encodes CASSEDRGPYGYTF.

This clonotype was recorded a few times. The chain uses TRBV6-1 and TRBJ2-7; D gene ambiguous. CDR1 is MNHNS, CDR2 SASEGT, per germline. Deletions cut 6 bases from V and 5 bases from J, with 17 bases between. CDR3 length equals 14 residues. CDR3 sequence: CASSSPTRLDEQYF. CDR3 DNA sequence: TGTGCCAGCAGCTCCCCGACACGTCTAGACGAGCAGTACTTC.

The rearrangement uses TRBV6-1 and TRBJ2-1; possibly TRBD1 or TRBD2 for D (7 bases each). With 7 bases removed from V and 2 bases from J, the gap between germline ends came to 15 bases. The CDR3 totals 15 residues. Germline assignment: CDR1 MNHNS and CDR2 SASEGT. The chain's CDR3 is CASTGRGTTYNEQFF. For the CDR3, the DNA is TGTGCCAGCACCGGCAGGGGGACTACCTACAATGAGCAGTTCTTC.

This chain uses TRBV19 with TRBJ1-5, with D possibly TRBD1 on 5 matching bases. Germline CDR1 LNHDA, CDR2 SQIVND (reference sequence). Deletions cut 2 bases from V and 4 bases from J, with 12 bases between. CDR3 length equals 15 residues. In nucleotides, the CDR3 is TGTGCCAGTAGTATATCCGCCTGGGGGAATCAGCCCCAGCATTTT. Translating gives CASSISAWGNQPQHF.

The sample holds many counts of this clonotype. The chain links TRBV7-9 to TRBJ2-1, with D possibly matching TRBD2 (6 bases). CDR3 length: 16 amino acids. The germline V and J ends were trimmed by 8 bases and 5 bases, with 22 bases remaining between them. The V gene's germline CDR1 is SEHNR and CDR2 FQNEAQ (reference sequence). CDR3 region: CASELVPGEGHNEQFF. The CDR3 nucleotides are TGTGCCAGCGAGCTAGTTCCGGGAGAGGGGCACAATGAGCAGTTCTTC.

The chain is built from TRBV20-1 and TRBJ2-3; TRBD2 matches at 8 bases. V trimming: 6 bases; J trimming: 0 bases; junction bases outside the gene matches: 14. Germline assignment: CDR1 DFQATT and CDR2 SNEGSKA (reference sequence). The CDR3 sequence is 17 residues long. The CDR3 DNA is TGCAGTGCCCCCCCTCGGTATCCTAGCGGGAGCACAGATACGCAGTATTTT. Residues: CSAPPRYPSGSTDTQYF.

This clonotype was recorded a few times. This chain links TRBV5-6 with TRBJ1-1; D is uncertain. The CDR3 has 14 residues. Germline V gives CDR1 SGHDT, CDR2 YYEEEE. V dropped 7 bases and J dropped 3 bases, with 16 bases sitting between them. The CDR3 loop reads CASAPWQRYTEAFF. The CDR3, as DNA: TGTGCCAGCGCCCCGTGGCAGCGATACACTGAAGCTTTCTTT.

This clonotype showed up just a few times. The chain recombines TRBV4-1 with TRBJ2-7, with D possibly matching TRBD1 (5 bases). This CDR3 region has 15 residues. Trimming removed 0 bases at V and 3 bases at J, with 12 bases between. Germline V lookup: CDR1 MGHRA, CDR2 YSYEKL. Here the CDR3 DNA reads TGCGCCAGCAGCCAAGAGTTGGGGCAGTTCTACGAGCAGTACTTC. Its protein is CASSQELGQFYEQYF.

J is TRBJ1-5 and V is TRBV7-8, with D possibly TRBD1 on 6 matching bases. Deletions cut 8 bases from V and 2 bases from J, with 13 bases between. Germline loops: CDR1 SGHVS, CDR2 FQNEAQ. The length of the CDR3 is 14 residues. CDR3 sequence reads: CASANGGGNQPQHF. CDR3 DNA: TGTGCCAGCGCCAACGGGGGCGGCAATCAGCCCCAGCATTTT.

This clonotype was seen only a few times. The chain links TRBV5-6 to TRBJ2-1, with a weak D call TRBD1 (5 bases). CDR1 and CDR2 (germline): SGHDT, YYEEEE. The CDR3 loop spans 14 amino acids. Trimming took off 2 bases at V and 7 bases at J, with 13 bases between the two ends. CDR3 sequence: CASSFVRVGNEQFF. The DNA for the CDR3 is TGTGCCAGCAGCTTCGTCAGGGTGGGGAATGAGCAGTTCTTC. The full variable domain, with the rest looked up from reference TRBV5-6 and TRBJ2-1, is DAGVTQSPTHLIKTRGQQVTLRCSPKSGHDTVSWYQQALGQGPQFIFQYYEEEERQRGNFPDRFSGHQFPNYSSELNVNALLLGDSALYLCASSFVRVGNEQFFGPGTRLTVL.